This TCR beta chain is from a study of blood T cell repertoires in COVID-19 (dated by TCRdb to 2018 to 2020). A note on the overall study: The collaborator samples originated in the United States, Italy and Spain and spanned the acute and convalescent phases of COVID-19. Samples came from the ongoing ImmuneRACE study (first 160 participants) plus 1,254 subjects from 6 global collaborators. Sample metadata almost always included a de-identified subject ID, COVID-19 status, age in years and sex. A freely available public database, intended as a resource for researchers studying the immune response to SARS-CoV-2, is where the repertoires were released. Where HLA class I and class II types were available, the types were taken from metadata supplied by the sample provider, not from assay-based typing. The prospective study material was composed of cDNA or gDNA derived from T cells, B-cell-depleted T cells, or PBMCs. The dataset comprised deeply sampled blood TCRbeta repertoires from subjects exposed to, actively infected with, or recovered from COVID-19. Results the study describes overall, beyond this receptor: Clinical and demographic metadata were provided uncurated, with the amount varying by source and participant.

CDR1 is given as LGHDT and CDR2 as YNNKEL, both from the germline V gene (reference sequence). Spanning cysteine to phenylalanine, the CDR3 consists of 15 amino acids. The only DNA kept is the CDR3, 45 bases in frame from the first base. V is shortened by 4 bases, J by 0 bases, and the region joining them spans 13 bases. The immunoSEQ Assay, a bias-controlled multiplex PCR, was used to amplify TCRbeta CDR3 regions from genomic DNA. In the paper's pipeline: The number of nucleated cells in each sample was estimated by amplification of reference gene primers within the assay. To quantify the absolute abundance of each unique TCRbeta CDR3 rearrangement, sequence reads were collapsed and filtered. For each sample, productive Simpson clonality was calculated as the square root of Simpson's diversity index over productive rearrangements. Held by TCRdb, this immuneACCESS table contains in-frame sequences only and omits some clones. Under half of the omission traces to an unresolved V gene where checked; the cause of the rest is unknown. From that table come the V and J calls and clone size; the DNA was used to work out D and trimming. Present in this sample are around 170,000 clones, around 87% of which were seen just once. Clones ranked in the top ten supply less than 3.5% of the sample.

As to this clone: The clone's antigen remains unknown. No base quality information exists; no much larger clone differs at one position.

The collaborating institutions used their own protocols to collect whole blood in K2EDTA tubes. For TCRbeta analysis, collaborator samples were shipped as frozen whole blood, as isolated PBMCs, or as DNA extracted from either sample type. The sequenced sample consisted of peripheral blood. The origin of this receptor is a woman in her 30s with active or convalescent COVID-19. The sequence links TRBV3-1 (or the pseudogene TRBV3-2) to TRBJ2-7; the D gene is perhaps TRBD2, on 6 matching bases. The DNA sequence is given as TGTGCCAGCAGCCGAAGGTCGCGGGACTCCTACGAGCAGTACTTC. Its protein is CASSRRSRDSYEQYF.